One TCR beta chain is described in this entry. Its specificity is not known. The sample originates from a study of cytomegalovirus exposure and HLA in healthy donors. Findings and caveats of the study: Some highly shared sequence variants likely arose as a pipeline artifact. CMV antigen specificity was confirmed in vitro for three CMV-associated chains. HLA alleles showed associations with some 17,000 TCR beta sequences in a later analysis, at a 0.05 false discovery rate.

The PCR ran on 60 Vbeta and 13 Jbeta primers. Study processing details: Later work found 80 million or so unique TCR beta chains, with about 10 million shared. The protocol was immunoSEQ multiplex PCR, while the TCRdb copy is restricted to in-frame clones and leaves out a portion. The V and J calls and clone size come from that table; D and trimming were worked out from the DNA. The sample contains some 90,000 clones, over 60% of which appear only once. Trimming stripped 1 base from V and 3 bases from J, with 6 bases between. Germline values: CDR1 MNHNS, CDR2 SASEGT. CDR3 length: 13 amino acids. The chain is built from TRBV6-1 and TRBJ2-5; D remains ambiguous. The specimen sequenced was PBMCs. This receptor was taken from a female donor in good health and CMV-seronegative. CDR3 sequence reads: CASSEDRKETQYF. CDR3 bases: TGTGCCAGCAGTGAAGACAGAAAAGAGACCCAGTACTTC.